Given below is one T cell receptor (beta chain) in context. The data derive from a study of shared clonotypes between healthy human individuals. The data were produced by immunoSEQ multiplex PCR, yet TCRdb's version contains in-frame clones alone and is incomplete. This table has a few hundred thousand clones, roughly 84% appearing once. This TCR came from a man aged 18-30 years in good health. The sample comprised memory CD8+ T cells sorted from blood. Subset here: CD45RO+ cells pooled with CCR7-negative TemRA cells.

CDR3 residues: CASSAGYGTEAFF. In DNA, the CDR3 is TGTGCCAGCTCAGCAGGGTACGGCACTGAAGCTTTCTTT. The rearrangement joins TRBV27 to TRBJ1-1; D is perhaps TRBD1 (5 bases). Trimming removed 8 bases at V and 4 bases at J, with 14 bases between. Germline V gene data show CDR1 as MNHEY and CDR2 as SMNVEV (reference sequence). The CDR3 has 13 amino acids.